The 20 T cell receptor beta chains below come from one sample, sequenced in a study of blood T cell repertoires in COVID-19. Using immunoSEQ multiplex PCR, the repertoire was profiled, and TCRdb retains in-frame clones only, with some absent. The data hold approximately 670,000 clones, with more than 80% observed a single time. The source material was peripheral blood. All receptors derive from a woman younger than 30 with acute or convalescent COVID-19.

V gene TRBV5-4 combines with J gene TRBJ1-3; tentative D call: TRBD1 (6 bases). The CDR3 contains 13 residues. Looked up from germline, CDR1 is SGHNT and CDR2 is YYREEE (reference sequence). Deletions cut 2 bases from V and 5 bases from J, with 8 bases between. The DNA for the CDR3 is TGTGCCAGCAGCTTACAGGGACGAAACACCATATATTTT. It codes for CASSLQGRNTIYF.

The V gene is TRBV5-1, the J gene TRBJ2-3; tentative D call: TRBD2 (5 bases). V gave up 5 bases and J gave up 1 base, with 11 bases separating them. Looked up from germline, CDR1 is SGHRS and CDR2 is YFSETQ. CDR3 length equals 14 residues. CDR3 protein: CASSQERGTDTQYF. The CDR3 nucleotides read TGCGCCAGCAGTCAGGAGAGGGGCACAGATACGCAGTATTTT.

This sequence joins TRBV6-5 and TRBJ2-7; TRBD1 aligns across 7 bases. There are 13 residues in the CDR3. Germline V gene lookup returns CDR1 MNHEY and CDR2 SVGAGI. J gave up 7 bases and V 6 bases, and 9 bases lay outside the gene matches. The CDR3 loop reads CASSPATGREQYF. The CDR3 DNA follows: TGTGCCAGCAGCCCAGCGACAGGGCGAGAGCAGTACTTC.

CDR3 amino acids: CASSMVARNTEAFF. CDR3 nucleotide sequence: TGTGCCAGTAGTATGGTAGCCAGGAACACTGAAGCTTTCTTT. The chain joins TRBV19 to TRBJ1-1, with unresolved D. The CDR3 has 14 amino acids. V was clipped by 3 bases and J by 1 base, with 9 bases between them. Per germline, CDR1 LNHDA and CDR2 SQIVND (reference sequence). The full variable domain, its missing parts supplied by reference TRBV19 and TRBJ1-1, is DGGITQSPKYLFRKEGQNVTLSCEQNLNHDAMYWYRQDPGQGLRLIYYSQIVNDFQKGDIAEGYSVSREKKESFPLTVTSAQKNPTAFYLCASSMVARNTEAFFGQGTRLTVV.

The chain couples TRBV2 to TRBJ1-3; 11 bases match TRBD1. The ends lost 3 bases at V and 8 bases at J; junction bases unmatched: 12. The CDR3 covers 17 residues. The V gene's germline CDR1 is SNHLY and CDR2 FYNNEI. The CDR3 reads CASSDPQPGQGVDTIYF. The CDR3 coding sequence is TGTGCCAGCAGTGATCCACAGCCGGGACAGGGGGTTGACACCATATATTTT.

V usage is TRBV5-4 and J usage is TRBJ1-2; 7 bases fit TRBD1. The germline V gene has CDR1 SGHNT and CDR2 YYREEE (reference sequence). The CDR3 totals 13 residues. J was trimmed by 6 bases and V by 4 bases; bases with no gene match: 6. CDR3 sequence reads: CASSETGRNGYTF. The CDR3 region has the DNA TGTGCCAGCAGCGAGACAGGGCGGAATGGCTACACCTTC.

The gene calls are TRBV5-1 and TRBJ2-2; 13 bases match TRBD2. Germline V gene sequence: CDR1 SGHRS, CDR2 YFSETQ. The J segment lost 4 bases and the V segment lost 4 bases, leaving 4 bases of the junction unmatched. The CDR3 extends over 16 amino acids. CDR3 sequence reads: CASSTRLAGGTGELFF. For the CDR3, the DNA is TGCGCCAGCAGCACTAGACTAGCGGGGGGCACCGGGGAGCTGTTTTTT.

The chain carries TRBV14 and TRBJ1-2, with a tentative D call TRBD1 (5 bases). V lost 1 base to trimming and J lost 8 bases, with 11 bases between them. Looked up from germline, CDR1 is SGHDN and CDR2 is FVKESK. The CDR3 has 13 residues. CDR3 in amino acids: CASSQVEGRGYTF. The CDR3 DNA reads as TGTGCCAGCAGCCAAGTGGAGGGGCGAGGCTACACCTTC.

The sample holds one count of this clone. The chain combines TRBV27 with TRBJ1-4; D is perhaps TRBD1 (6 bases). The V gene's germline CDR1 is MNHEY and CDR2 SMNVEV (reference sequence). This CDR3 contains 15 residues. V gave up 3 bases and J gave up 6 bases, with 14 bases separating them. The CDR3 nucleotides read TGTGCCAGCAGTTTGGGGGACAATCCTCATGAAAAACTGTTTTTT. Translation gives CASSLGDNPHEKLFF.

The CDR3 here is CASSVPDRGHTEAFF. CDR3 nucleotides: TGTGCCAGCAGCGTGCCGGACAGGGGTCACACTGAAGCTTTCTTT. V and J are TRBV9 and TRBJ1-1; 9 positions match TRBD1. V trimming: 2 bases; J trimming: 3 bases; junction bases outside the gene matches: 5. Germline-derived CDR1 and CDR2 are SGDLS and YYNGEE. The CDR3 length is 15 residues.

The gene calls are TRBV9 and TRBJ1-1, with D tentatively TRBD1 (5 bases). Germline values: CDR1 SGDLS, CDR2 YYNGEE. V lost 0 bases and J lost 4, with 13 bases in between. The CDR3 sequence is 15 residues long. CDR3 loop: CASSVGGGWPTEAFF. In nucleotides, the CDR3 is TGTGCCAGCAGCGTAGGCGGGGGGTGGCCCACTGAAGCTTTCTTT.

This chain connects TRBV7-9 to TRBJ1-1; possibly TRBD1 for D (5 bases). CDR3 size: 15 residues. V was clipped by 10 bases and J by 0 bases, with 18 bases between them. Germline V gene sequence: CDR1 SEHNR, CDR2 FQNEAQ (reference sequence). CDR3 DNA: TGTGCCACCCCCTTATCGGGACTTCTGAACACTGAAGCTTTCTTT. It specifies CATPLSGLLNTEAFF.

This clone was seen more than once but under ten times. A junction end diverges from the germline sequence, so it may reflect a read error. The chain employs TRBV27 and TRBJ1-2; D is ambiguous. Germline values: CDR1 MNHEY, CDR2 SMNVEV (reference sequence). The CDR3 has 9 amino acids. DNA for the CDR3: TGTGCCAGCAGTTCAGCGCGCAGCTTC. Its translation is CASSSARSF.

As to this clone: The junction and the germline gene differ at one end; a read error may be behind it. This chain links TRBV7-9 with TRBJ1-4, with D hard to call. Germline V gene lookup returns CDR1 SEHNR and CDR2 FQNEAQ (reference sequence). The CDR3 has 15 residues. The CDR3 is CASSLLSPTNEKLFF. CDR3 bases: TGTGCCAGCAGCCTACTTAGCCCAACAAATGAAAAACTGTTTTTT.

The J gene is TRBJ2-1, the V gene TRBV5-1; 14 positions match TRBD2. Trimming cost V 4 bases and J 5 bases; bases outside gene matches: 8. The CDR3 consists of 17 residues. CDR1 and CDR2 (germline): SGHRS, YFSETQ. CDR3 protein: CASSVRLAGGFDNEQFF. Written as DNA, the CDR3 is TGCGCCAGCAGCGTCAGACTAGCGGGGGGGTTCGACAATGAGCAGTTCTTC.

The gene calls are TRBV15 and TRBJ1-5; no definite D call. Trimming took 0 bases from V and 2 from J, leaving 8 bases between them. The CDR3 sequence is 15 residues long. Per germline, CDR1 LNHNV and CDR2 YYDKDF (reference sequence). The CDR3 sequence: CATSRDGRGNQPQHF. The CDR3 DNA follows: TGTGCCACCAGCAGAGATGGGAGGGGCAATCAGCCCCAGCATTTT. The whole variable domain, filled in from reference TRBV15 and TRBJ1-5, reads DAMVIQNPRYQVTQFGKPVTLSCSQTLNHNVMYWYQQKSSQAPKLLFHYYDKDFNNEADTPDNFQSRRPNTSFCFLDIRSPGLGDTAMYLCATSRDGRGNQPQHFGDGTRLSIL.

V and J are TRBV5-5 and TRBJ2-7; the D gene is possibly TRBD1 (6 bases). Germline CDR1 reads SGHKS; CDR2 reads YYEKEE (reference sequence). This CDR3 comprises 16 residues. V was shortened by 3 bases and J by 2 bases, with 18 bases between the two germline ends. The CDR3 sequence: CASSSLSGTNTYEQYF. The CDR3 region has the DNA TGTGCCAGCAGCTCCCTGTCCGGGACAAACACCTACGAGCAGTACTTC.

CDR3 sequence reads: CASSQEGGTVGKLFF. DNA for the CDR3: TGTGCCAGCAGCCAAGAAGGTGGGACAGTGGGAAAACTGTTTTTT. The rearrangement uses TRBV3-1 (or the pseudogene TRBV3-2) and TRBJ1-4, with 7 bases lining up with TRBD1. The CDR3 totals 15 residues. Per the germline V gene, CDR1 is LGHDT and CDR2 is YNNKEL (reference sequence). V lost 0 bases, J lost 10 bases, and 8 bases stayed unmatched.

This clone was detected a few times. V and J are TRBV7-6 and TRBJ2-5; 11 bases match TRBD2. CDR1 and CDR2 (germline): SGHVS, FNYEAQ. Trimming took 5 bases from V and 5 from J; bases not matched to a gene: 7. The CDR3 contains 15 residues. CDR3 in amino acids: CASSLRTSGFETQYF. For the CDR3, the DNA is TGTGCCAGCAGCCTCCGGACTAGCGGGTTTGAGACCCAGTACTTC. Using reference TRBV7-6 and TRBJ2-5 for the parts outside the CDR3, the full variable domain is GAGVSQSPRYKVTKRGQDVALRCDPISGHVSLYWYRQALGQGPEFLTYFNYEAQQDKSGLPNDRFSAERPEGSISTLTIQRTEQRDSAMYRCASSLRTSGFETQYFGPGTRLLVL.

The rearrangement links TRBV11-2 to TRBJ2-7; 9 bases align to TRBD1. The CDR3 is 18 amino acids. Germline V CDR1 and CDR2: SGHAT, FQNNGV. The V and J ends lost 5 bases and 0 bases, in that order; junction bases with no gene match: 14. The CDR3 loop reads CASSPRDRELGHSYEQYF. The CDR3 bases are TGTGCCAGCAGCCCCCGGGACAGGGAATTGGGGCACTCCTACGAGCAGTACTTC.